What follows are 11 T cell receptor beta chains derived from one specimen sequenced in a study of cytomegalovirus exposure and HLA in healthy donors (dated by TCRdb to 2015 to 2018). Library creation used the immunoSEQ multiplex PCR assay. For the multiplex PCR, a mixture combining 60 forward primers for TCR Vbeta segments and 13 reverse primers for TCR Jbeta segments was used. Drawn from immuneACCESS, this table holds only the in-frame rearrangements with V and J called that TCRdb kept. Clones are partly lost; checked studies trace under half to an unresolved V gene and leave the rest unexplained. The sample table contains under 95,000 clones; only one count was recorded for 6.5% to 8% of them. The top ten clonotypes cover about 2% of the sample. Material for sequencing was PBMCs. The receptors here all came from a middle-aged man in good health and CMV-seronegative.

The gene calls are TRBV4-1 and TRBJ1-2; possibly TRBD1 for D (5 bases). The germline V and J ends were trimmed by 0 bases and 6 bases, with 11 bases remaining between them. Germline V gives CDR1 MGHRA, CDR2 YSYEKL. CDR3 length: 14 amino acids. CDR3 in DNA: TGCGCCAGCAGCCAAGATAGGCAGGGTAATGGCTACACCTTC. Translation: CASSQDRQGNGYTF.

The chain combines TRBV18 with TRBJ2-4, with 8 positions matching TRBD2. V was clipped by 3 bases and J by 3 bases; unmatched bases: 10. In germline, CDR1 is KGHSH, CDR2 LQKENI. The CDR3 contains 17 residues. CDR3 region: CASSPYPRGVVKNIQYF. For the CDR3, the DNA is TGTGCCAGCTCACCTTACCCGCGGGGGGTGGTCAAAAACATTCAGTACTTC.

In the case of this clone: The junction shows a germline mismatch at one end, possibly a read error. V and J are TRBV7-2 and TRBJ2-1; 11 positions agree with TRBD2. The CDR3 contains 15 residues. Germline V gene sequence: CDR1 SGHTA, CDR2 FQGNSA. The CDR3, as DNA: TGTGCCAGCACCTTACTAGCGGGGGTCTACAATGAGCAGTTCTTC. Its translation: CASTLLAGVYNEQFF.

On this clone itself: The junction does not match germline at one end; this may be a read error. Additional DNA sequences in this sample encode the identical CDR3. The rearrangement links TRBV9 to TRBJ2-5, with TRBD1 as a possible D gene (6 bases). This CDR3 has 16 amino acids. Germline loops: CDR1 SGDLS, CDR2 YYNGEE. DNA for the CDR3: TGTGCCAGCAGCAGAGGACAGCAGGCCTACCAAGAGACGCAGTACTTC. Translating gives CASSRGQQAYQETQYF.

The genes are TRBV28 and TRBJ2-7; 11 positions agree with TRBD2. V trimming: 0 bases; J trimming: 5 bases; junction bases outside the gene matches: 3. Germline V gives CDR1 MDHEN, CDR2 SYDVKM. The CDR3 covers 15 residues. CDR3: CASSLWTSGKDEQYF. The DNA for the CDR3 is TGTGCCAGCAGTTTATGGACTAGCGGGAAGGACGAGCAGTACTTC.

The chain joins TRBV7-3 to TRBJ2-3; 10 nucleotides match TRBD1. V lost 5 bases, J lost 2 bases, and 7 bases stayed unmatched. The CDR3 runs to 16 residues. Per germline, CDR1 SGHTA and CDR2 FQGTGA. The CDR3 here is CASSPTTGGFTDTQYF. DNA for the CDR3: TGTGCCAGCAGCCCCACGACAGGGGGCTTCACAGATACGCAGTATTTT. Variable domain in full (rest from reference TRBV7-3 and TRBJ2-3): GAGVSQTPSNKVTEKGKYVELRCDPISGHTALYWYRQSLGQGPEFLIYFQGTGAADDSGLPNDRFFAVRPEGSVSTLKIQRTERGDSAVYLCASSPTTGGFTDTQYFGPGTRLTVL.

This clone was observed a few times. The chain carries TRBV6-5 and TRBJ1-6, with 7 nucleotides matching TRBD1. This CDR3 comprises 15 residues. Germline V gene data show CDR1 as MNHEY and CDR2 as SVGAGI. V was clipped by 5 bases and J by 4 bases; unmatched bases: 5. In DNA form, the CDR3 reads TGTGCCAGCAGTCCCGACAGGGATTATAATTCACCCCTCCACTTT. It encodes CASSPDRDYNSPLHF.

The chain uses TRBV9 and TRBJ2-5; 14 bases line up with TRBD2. CDR1 and CDR2 (germline): SGDLS, YYNGEE. The CDR3 contains 18 residues. V lost 0 bases, J lost 1 base, and 5 bases stayed unmatched. The CDR3 spells CASSVGTSGGTIQETQYF. The CDR3 DNA is TGTGCCAGCAGCGTAGGGACTAGCGGGGGGACAATCCAAGAGACCCAGTACTTC.

V gene TRBV6-6 combines with J gene TRBJ1-6; TRBD1 aligns across 9 bases. The V gene's germline CDR1 is MNHNY and CDR2 SVGAGI (reference sequence). V was clipped by 7 bases and J by 8 bases; unmatched bases: 6. The CDR3 consists of 14 residues. The DNA of the CDR3 is TGTGCCAGCATCCCGACAGGGGGTCATTCACCCCTCCACTTT. The encoded protein is CASIPTGGHSPLHF.

This clone was seen a handful of times. The CDR3 nucleotides read TGTGCCAGCAGTTCGCAACAGGGTTTGAACACTGAAGCTTTCTTT. This gives the protein CASSSQQGLNTEAFF. The chain combines TRBV25-1 with TRBJ1-1; D is possibly TRBD1 (6 bases). With 5 bases removed from V and 0 bases from J, the gap between germline ends came to 13 bases. The CDR3 sequence is 15 residues long. From germline, CDR1 is MGHDK and CDR2 SYGVNS.

This clone is labeled medium-sized. V usage is TRBV4-3 and J usage is TRBJ2-7; no clear D gene. V was trimmed by 0 bases and J by 4 bases, leaving 10 bases between them. Looked up from germline, CDR1 is LGHNA and CDR2 is YSLEER. There are 14 residues in the CDR3. CDR3 amino acids: CASSQDRSGYEQYF. The DNA for the CDR3 is TGCGCCAGCAGCCAAGATCGGTCGGGTTACGAGCAGTACTTC.